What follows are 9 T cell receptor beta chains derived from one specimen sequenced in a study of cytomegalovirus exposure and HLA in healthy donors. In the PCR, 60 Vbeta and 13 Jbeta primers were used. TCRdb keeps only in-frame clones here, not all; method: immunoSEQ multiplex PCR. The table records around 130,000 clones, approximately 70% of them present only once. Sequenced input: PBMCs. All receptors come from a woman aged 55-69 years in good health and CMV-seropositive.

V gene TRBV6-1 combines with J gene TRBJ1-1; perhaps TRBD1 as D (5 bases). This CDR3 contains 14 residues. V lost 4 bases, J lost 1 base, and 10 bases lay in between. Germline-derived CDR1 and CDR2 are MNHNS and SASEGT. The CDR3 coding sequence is TGTGCCAGCAGTGTAACCCAGGGGAACACTGAAGCTTTCTTT. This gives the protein CASSVTQGNTEAFF.

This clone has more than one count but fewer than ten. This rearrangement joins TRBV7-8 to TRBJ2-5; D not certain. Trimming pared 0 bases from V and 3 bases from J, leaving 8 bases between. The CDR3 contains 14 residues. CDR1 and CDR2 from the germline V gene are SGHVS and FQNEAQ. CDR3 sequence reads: CASSLARREETQYF. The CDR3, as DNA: TGTGCCAGCAGCTTAGCGCGTCGGGAAGAGACCCAGTACTTC.

In DNA, the CDR3 is TGTGCCAGCAGCGCCCGCGGGCAAGAGACCCAGTACTTC. This sequence encodes CASSARGQETQYF. The chain carries TRBV9 and TRBJ2-5; possible D gene TRBD2, 5 bases. Germline CDR1 is SGDLS and CDR2 is YYNGEE. Between the trimmed V and J ends, which lost 3 bases and 2 bases, there was a span of 8 bases. This CDR3 has 13 residues.

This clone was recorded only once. The CDR3 spells CASSFGTDSNQPQHF. The CDR3 nucleotides read TGTGCCAGCAGCTTTGGGACAGATAGCAATCAGCCCCAGCATTTT. J is TRBJ1-5 and V is TRBV5-8, with 7 bases that match TRBD1. The germline V gene encodes CDR1 SGHTS and CDR2 YDEGEE. V gave up 2 bases and J gave up 0 bases; unmatched junction bases: 2. This CDR3 contains 15 residues.

This CDR3 is CASSYPAGTNTGELFF. The CDR3 nucleotides are TGTGCCAGCAGTTACCCGGCAGGAACGAACACCGGGGAGCTGTTTTTT. V and J are TRBV6-5 and TRBJ2-2; D is unresolved. The germline V gene has CDR1 MNHEY and CDR2 SVGAGI. The CDR3 extends over 16 amino acids. Between the trimmed V and J ends, which lost 2 bases and 0 bases, there was a span of 10 bases.

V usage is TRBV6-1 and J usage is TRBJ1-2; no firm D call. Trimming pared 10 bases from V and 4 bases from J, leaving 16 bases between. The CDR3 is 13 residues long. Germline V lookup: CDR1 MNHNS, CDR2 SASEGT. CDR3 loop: CATQQLLGYGYTF. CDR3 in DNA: TGTGCCACCCAACAGCTACTCGGCTATGGCTACACCTTC.

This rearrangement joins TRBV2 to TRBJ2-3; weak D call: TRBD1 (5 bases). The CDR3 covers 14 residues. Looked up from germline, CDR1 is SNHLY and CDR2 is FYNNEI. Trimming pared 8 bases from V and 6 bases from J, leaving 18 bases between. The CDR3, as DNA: TGTGCCAGCCTTTCCAGGGCCCAAGGGGATACGCAGTATTTT. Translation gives CASLSRAQGDTQYF.

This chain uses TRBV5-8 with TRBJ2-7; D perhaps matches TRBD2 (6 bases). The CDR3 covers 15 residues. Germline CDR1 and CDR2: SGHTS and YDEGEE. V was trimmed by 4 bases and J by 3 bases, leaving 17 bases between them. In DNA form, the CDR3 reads TGTGCCAGCAGCCCCTATCGGGACTTTGACTACGAGCAGTACTTC. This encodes CASSPYRDFDYEQYF.

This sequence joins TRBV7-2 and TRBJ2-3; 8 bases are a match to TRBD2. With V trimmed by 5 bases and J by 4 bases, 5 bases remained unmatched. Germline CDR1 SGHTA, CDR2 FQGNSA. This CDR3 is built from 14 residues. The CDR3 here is CASSPGLEADTQYF. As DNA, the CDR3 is TGTGCCAGCAGCCCGGGACTAGAGGCAGATACGCAGTATTTT.